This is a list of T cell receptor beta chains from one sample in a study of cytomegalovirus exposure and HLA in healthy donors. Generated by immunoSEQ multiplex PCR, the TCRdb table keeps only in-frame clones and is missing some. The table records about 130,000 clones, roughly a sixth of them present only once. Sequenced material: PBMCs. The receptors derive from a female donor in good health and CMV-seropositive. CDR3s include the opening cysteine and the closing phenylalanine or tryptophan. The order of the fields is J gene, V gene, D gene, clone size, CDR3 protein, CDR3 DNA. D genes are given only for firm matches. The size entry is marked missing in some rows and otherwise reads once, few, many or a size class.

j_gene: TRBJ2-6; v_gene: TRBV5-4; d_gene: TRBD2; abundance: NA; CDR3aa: CASIRAGRDPGANVLTF; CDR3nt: TGTGCCAGCATAAGGGCCGGGAGGGACCCTGGGGCCAACGTCCTGACTTTC
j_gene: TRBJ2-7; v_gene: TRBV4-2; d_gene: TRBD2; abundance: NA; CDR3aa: CASSQVLASGNHEQYF; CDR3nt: TGTGCCAGCAGCCAAGTATTGGCTAGCGGGAACCACGAGCAGTACTTC
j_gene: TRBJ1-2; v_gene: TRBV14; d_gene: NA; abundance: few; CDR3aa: CASSRRMVRAGDGYTF; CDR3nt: TGTGCCAGCAGCCGCAGAATGGTGCGGGCTGGGGATGGCTACACCTTC
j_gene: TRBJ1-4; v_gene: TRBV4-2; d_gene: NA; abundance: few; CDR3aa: CASSQRGLSEKLFF; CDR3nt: TGTGCCAGCAGCCAGCGGGGCCTTAGTGAAAAACTGTTTTTT
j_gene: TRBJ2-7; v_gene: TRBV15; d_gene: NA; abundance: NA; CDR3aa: CATSRDIRSYEQYF; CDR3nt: TGTGCCACCAGCAGAGATATTCGGTCCTACGAGCAGTACTTC
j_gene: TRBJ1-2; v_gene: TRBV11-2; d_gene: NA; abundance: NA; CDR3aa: CASSPAASPNYGYTF; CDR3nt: TGTGCCAGCAGCCCCGCGGCGTCGCCTAACTATGGCTACACCTTC
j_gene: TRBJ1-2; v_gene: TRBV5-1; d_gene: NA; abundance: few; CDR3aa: CASSFRPVLAVRAYGYTF; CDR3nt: TGCGCCAGCAGCTTCCGCCCCGTTCTCGCGGTTCGAGCCTATGGCTACACCTTC
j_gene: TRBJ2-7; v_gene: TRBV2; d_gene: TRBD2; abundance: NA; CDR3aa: CASSGLGTSGGTYEQYF; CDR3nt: TGTGCCAGCAGTGGTTTGGGGACTAGCGGGGGAACCTACGAGCAGTACTTC
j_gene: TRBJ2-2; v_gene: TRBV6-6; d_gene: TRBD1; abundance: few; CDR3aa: CASSIGQGGTGELFF; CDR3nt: TGTGCCAGCTCAATCGGACAGGGCGGCACCGGGGAGCTGTTTTTT
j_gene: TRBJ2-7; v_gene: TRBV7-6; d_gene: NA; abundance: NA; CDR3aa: CASSLGQHLTYEQYF; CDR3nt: TGTGCCAGCAGCCTCGGACAGCACCTCACCTACGAGCAGTACTTC
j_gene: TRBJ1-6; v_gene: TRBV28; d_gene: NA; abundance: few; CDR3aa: CASSSGGLRVSPLHF; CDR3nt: TGTGCCAGCAGTTCCGGGGGGCTGAGGGTTTCACCCCTCCACTTT
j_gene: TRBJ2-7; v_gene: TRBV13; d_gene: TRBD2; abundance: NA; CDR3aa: CASSSYASGRAHEQYF; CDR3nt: TGTGCCAGCAGCTCGTACGCTAGCGGGAGGGCCCACGAGCAGTACTTC
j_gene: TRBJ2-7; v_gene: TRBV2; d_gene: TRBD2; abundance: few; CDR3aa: CASSALAFEQYF; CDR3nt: TGTGCCAGCAGTGCACTAGCGTTTGAGCAGTACTTC
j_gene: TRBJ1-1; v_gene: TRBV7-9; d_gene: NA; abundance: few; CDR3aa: CASSYIQGTEAFF; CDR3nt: TGTGCCAGCAGCTATATACAGGGCACTGAAGCTTTCTTT
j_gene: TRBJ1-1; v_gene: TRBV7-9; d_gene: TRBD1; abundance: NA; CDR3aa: CASSPGQFGDTEAFF; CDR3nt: TGTGCCAGCAGCCCGGGACAGTTTGGGGACACTGAAGCTTTCTTT
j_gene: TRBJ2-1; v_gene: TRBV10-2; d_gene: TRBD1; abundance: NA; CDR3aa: CASSTGTDGNEQFF; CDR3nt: TGCGCCAGCAGTACCGGGACAGATGGCAATGAGCAGTTCTTC
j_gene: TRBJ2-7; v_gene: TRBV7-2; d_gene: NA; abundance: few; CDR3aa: CASSSLSGTGLVEQYF; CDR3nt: TGTGCCAGCAGCTCCCTGAGCGGGACAGGTTTGGTGGAGCAGTACTTC
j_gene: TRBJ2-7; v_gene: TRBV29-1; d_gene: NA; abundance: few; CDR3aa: CSVAGGTRTYEQYF; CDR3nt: TGCAGCGTTGCCGGCGGGACTCGAACCTACGAGCAGTACTTC
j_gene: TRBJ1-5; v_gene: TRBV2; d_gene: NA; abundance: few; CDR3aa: CASSPNSNQPQHF; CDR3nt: TGTGCCAGCAGCCCTAATAGCAATCAGCCCCAGCATTTT
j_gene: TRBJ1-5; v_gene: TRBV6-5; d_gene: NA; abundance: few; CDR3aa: CASRQTGTSNQPQHF; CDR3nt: TGTGCCAGCAGACAAACAGGGACTAGCAATCAGCCCCAGCATTTT
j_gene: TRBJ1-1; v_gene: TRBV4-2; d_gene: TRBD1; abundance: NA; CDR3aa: CASSPETGVGLNTEAFF; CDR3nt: TGTGCCAGCAGCCCCGAGACAGGGGTGGGGCTCAACACTGAAGCTTTCTTT
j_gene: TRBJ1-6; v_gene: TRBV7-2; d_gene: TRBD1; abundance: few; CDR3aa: CASSPSRDRGIGSLHF; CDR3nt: TGTGCCAGCAGCCCCTCGAGGGACAGGGGAATAGGGTCCCTCCACTTT
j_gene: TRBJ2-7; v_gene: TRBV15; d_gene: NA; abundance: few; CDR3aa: CATSRAPPGSYEQYF; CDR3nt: TGTGCCACCAGCAGGGCCCCTCCCGGGTCCTACGAGCAGTACTTC
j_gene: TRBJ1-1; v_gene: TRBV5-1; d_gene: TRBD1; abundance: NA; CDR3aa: CASSFTGGIETEAFF; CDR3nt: TGCGCCAGCAGCTTCACAGGGGGAATAGAAACTGAAGCTTTCTTT
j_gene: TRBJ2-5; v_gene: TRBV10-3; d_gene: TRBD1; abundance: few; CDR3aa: CAINQGAGETQYF; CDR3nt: TGTGCCATCAATCAGGGGGCTGGGGAGACCCAGTACTTC
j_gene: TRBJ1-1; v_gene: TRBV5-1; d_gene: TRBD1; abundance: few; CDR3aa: CASSRTFGQGEAFF; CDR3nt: TGCGCCAGCAGTCGTACATTCGGACAGGGGGAAGCTTTCTTT
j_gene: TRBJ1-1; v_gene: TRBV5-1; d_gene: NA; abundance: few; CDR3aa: CASSLVGGAGDTEAFF; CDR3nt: TGCGCCAGCAGCTTGGTAGGGGGGGCGGGCGACACTGAAGCTTTCTTT
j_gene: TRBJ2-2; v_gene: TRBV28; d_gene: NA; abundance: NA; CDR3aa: CASSFTQGVHNTGELFF; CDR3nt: TGTGCCAGCAGCTTTACTCAGGGCGTCCATAACACCGGGGAGCTGTTTTTT
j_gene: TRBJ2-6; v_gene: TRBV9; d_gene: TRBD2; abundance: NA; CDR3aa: CASSVDGLGGTVSWAGANVLTF; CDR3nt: TGTGCCAGCAGCGTAGATGGCTTGGGAGGGACGGTCAGTTGGGCTGGGGCCAACGTCCTGACTTTC
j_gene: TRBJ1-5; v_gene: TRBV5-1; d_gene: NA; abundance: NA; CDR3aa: CASSLGQNQPQHF; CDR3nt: TGCGCCAGCAGCTTGGGACAGAATCAGCCCCAGCATTTT
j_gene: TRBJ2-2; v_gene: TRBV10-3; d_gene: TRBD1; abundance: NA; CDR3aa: CAISAGQGGTGELFF; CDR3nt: TGTGCCATCAGCGCGGGACAGGGCGGGACCGGGGAGCTGTTTTTT
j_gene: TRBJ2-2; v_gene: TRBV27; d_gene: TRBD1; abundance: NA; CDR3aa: CASTRTPGQGGGGELFF; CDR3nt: TGTGCCAGCACCCGGACCCCGGGACAGGGTGGCGGCGGGGAGCTGTTTTTT
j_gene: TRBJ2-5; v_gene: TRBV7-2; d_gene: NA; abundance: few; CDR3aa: CASSPRTQETQYF; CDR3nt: TGTGCCAGCAGCCCCCGCACTCAAGAGACCCAGTACTTC
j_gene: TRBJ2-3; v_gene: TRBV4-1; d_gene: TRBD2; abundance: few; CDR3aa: CASSQGPTSGYTDTQYF; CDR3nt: TGCGCCAGCAGCCAAGGTCCGACTAGCGGATACACAGATACGCAGTATTTT
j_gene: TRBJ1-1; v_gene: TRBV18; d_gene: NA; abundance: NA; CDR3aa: CASSPRSQGGGVSEAFF; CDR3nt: TGTGCCAGCTCACCTAGGTCCCAAGGCGGAGGCGTATCTGAAGCTTTCTTT
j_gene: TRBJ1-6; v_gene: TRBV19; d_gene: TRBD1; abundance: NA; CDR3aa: CASSPGQGNSPLHF; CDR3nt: TGTGCCAGTAGTCCCGGACAGGGTAATTCACCCCTCCACTTT
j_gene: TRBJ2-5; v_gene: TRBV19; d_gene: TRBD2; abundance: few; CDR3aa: CASSRLAGSLETQYF; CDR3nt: TGTGCCAGTAGTAGACTAGCGGGAAGCTTGGAGACCCAGTACTTC
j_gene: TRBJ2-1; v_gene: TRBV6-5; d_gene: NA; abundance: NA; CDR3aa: CASRLGDLGNEQFF; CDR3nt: TGTGCCAGCCGACTTGGAGACCTAGGAAATGAGCAGTTCTTC
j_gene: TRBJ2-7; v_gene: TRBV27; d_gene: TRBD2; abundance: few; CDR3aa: CASSWTSGYEKYF; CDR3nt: TGTGCCAGCAGTTGGACTAGCGGTTACGAGAAGTACTTC
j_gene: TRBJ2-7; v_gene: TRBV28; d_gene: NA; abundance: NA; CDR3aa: CASSLPGYSYEQYF; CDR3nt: TGTGCCAGCAGTTTACCGGGGTACTCCTACGAGCAGTACTTC
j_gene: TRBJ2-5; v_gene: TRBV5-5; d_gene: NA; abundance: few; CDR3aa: CASRLGQNQETQYF; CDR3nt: TGTGCCAGCAGGTTGGGGCAGAACCAAGAGACCCAGTACTTC
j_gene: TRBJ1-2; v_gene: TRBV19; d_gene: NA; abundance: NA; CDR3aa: CASSIGGASYGYTF; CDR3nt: TGTGCCAGTAGTATTGGTGGAGCGTCCTATGGCTACACCTTC
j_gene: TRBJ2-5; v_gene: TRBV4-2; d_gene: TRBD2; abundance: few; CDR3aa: CASSPLAGGPGTQYF; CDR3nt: TGTGCCAGCAGCCCATTAGCGGGAGGGCCCGGGACCCAGTACTTC
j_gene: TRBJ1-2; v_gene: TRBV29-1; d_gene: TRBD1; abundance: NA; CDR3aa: CSGKGAVEGYTF; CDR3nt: TGCAGCGGGAAGGGGGCTGTTGAGGGCTACACCTTC
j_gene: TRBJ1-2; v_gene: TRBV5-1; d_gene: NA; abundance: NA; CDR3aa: CASSLLGYSNYGYTF; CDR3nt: TGCGCCAGCAGCTTGTTAGGCTACAGCAACTATGGCTACACCTTC
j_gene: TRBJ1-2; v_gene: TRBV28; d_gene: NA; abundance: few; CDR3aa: CASSPPQSPYGYTF; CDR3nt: TGTGCCAGCAGTCCCCCACAGAGCCCATATGGCTACACCTTC
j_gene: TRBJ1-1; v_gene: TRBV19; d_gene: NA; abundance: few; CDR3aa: CASTMGGEWTEAFF; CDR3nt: TGTGCCAGTACTATGGGGGGGGAATGGACTGAAGCTTTCTTT
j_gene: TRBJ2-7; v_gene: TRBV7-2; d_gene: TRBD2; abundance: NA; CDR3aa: CASSLILIVSGGAEYEQYF; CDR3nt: TGTGCCAGCAGCTTAATTCTCATCGTGAGCGGGGGGGCCGAGTACGAGCAGTACTTC
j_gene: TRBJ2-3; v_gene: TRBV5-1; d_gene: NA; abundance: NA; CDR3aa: CASSHGQSTDTQYF; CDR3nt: TGCGCCAGCAGCCACGGACAGAGCACAGATACGCAGTATTTT